This T cell receptor beta chain is from a study of PD-1 blockade in mismatch repair-deficient tumors. Regarding the study as a whole: Rapid post-treatment expansion, then contraction, generally preceding radiologic response, marked tumor-resident clones.

V dropped 7 bases and J dropped 4 bases, with 4 bases sitting between them. This CDR3 spans 10 amino acids. Regarding this clone: What it recognizes is unknown.

Measured with immunoSEQ multiplex PCR; TCRdb has only the in-frame clones, and not every one. Among about 34,000 clones listed, more than 70% were seen once. Mismatch repair deficiency was confirmed in all patients, by PCR or immunohistochemistry. A few pembrolizumab responders had their TCRs sequenced. V and J are TRBV23-1 and TRBJ2-5; D uncertain. TRBV23-1 is placed among ORFs of uncertain function. The TCR was taken from an adult with mismatch repair-deficient cancer. Sequenced material: PBMCs, taken 6 to 7 weeks after starting pembrolizumab. CDR3 DNA: TGCGCCAGCACCGGAGAGACCCAGTACTTC. Protein product: CASTGETQYF.